This TCR beta chain came from a study of blood T cell repertoires in COVID-19. J lost 5 bases, V lost 4 bases, and 4 bases had no gene match. This CDR3 comprises 14 residues. The germline V gene has CDR1 SEHNR and CDR2 FQNEAQ (reference sequence). Sequencing used immunoSEQ multiplex PCR; TCRdb keeps in-frame clones, though not all of them. The sample includes about 140,000 clones, roughly 84% of them seen just once. This clone was detected once. This TCR was recovered from a man between 65 and 80 years old who had been exposed to COVID-19. What was sequenced was PBMCs or T cells enriched from blood (not recorded which). The V gene is TRBV7-9, the J gene TRBJ2-7; 11 positions agree with TRBD1. The CDR3 region is CASSSPGQGDEQYF. The CDR3 region has the DNA TGTGCCAGCAGCTCACCGGGACAGGGGGACGAGCAGTACTTC.